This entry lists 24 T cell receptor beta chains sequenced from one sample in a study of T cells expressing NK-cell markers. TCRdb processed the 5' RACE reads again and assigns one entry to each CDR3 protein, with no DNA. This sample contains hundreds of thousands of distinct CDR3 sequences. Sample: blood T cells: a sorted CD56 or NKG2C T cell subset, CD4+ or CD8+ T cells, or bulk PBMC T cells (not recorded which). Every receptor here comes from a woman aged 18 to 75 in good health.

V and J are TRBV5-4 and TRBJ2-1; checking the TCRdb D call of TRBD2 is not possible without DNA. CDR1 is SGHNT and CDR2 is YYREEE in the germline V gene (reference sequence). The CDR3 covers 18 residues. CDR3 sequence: CASSLMVLAGEWYNEQFF.

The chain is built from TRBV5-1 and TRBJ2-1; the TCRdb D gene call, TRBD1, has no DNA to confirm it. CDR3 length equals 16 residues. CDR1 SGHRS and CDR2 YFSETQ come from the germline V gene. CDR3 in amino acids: CASSSGLAGGYNEQFF.

The CDR3 here is CASSLQGQGLDTQYF. V is TRBV11-2 and J is TRBJ2-3; TCRdb's D call, TRBD1, is unchecked because there is no DNA. The CDR3 length is 15 residues. Germline CDR1 SGHAT, CDR2 FQNNGV.

The CDR3 spells CASSLGRRVGEQYF. This chain joins TRBV12-3 or TRBV12-4 and TRBJ2-7; TCRdb returns TRBD2, unconfirmable since there is no DNA. This CDR3 has 14 amino acids.

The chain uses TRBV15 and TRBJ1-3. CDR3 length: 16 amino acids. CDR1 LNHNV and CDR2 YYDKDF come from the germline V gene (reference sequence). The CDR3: CATSRDNLRSGNTIYF.

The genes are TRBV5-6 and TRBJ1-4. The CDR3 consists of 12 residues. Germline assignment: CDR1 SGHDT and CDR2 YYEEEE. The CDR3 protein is CASSLQNEKLFF.

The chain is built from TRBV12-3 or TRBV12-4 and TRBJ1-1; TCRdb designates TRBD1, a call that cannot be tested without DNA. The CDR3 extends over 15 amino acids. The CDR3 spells CASSLGGRGNTEAFF.

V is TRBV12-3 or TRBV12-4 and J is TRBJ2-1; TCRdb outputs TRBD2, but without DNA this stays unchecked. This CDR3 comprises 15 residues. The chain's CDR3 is CASSSQTSGREEQFF.

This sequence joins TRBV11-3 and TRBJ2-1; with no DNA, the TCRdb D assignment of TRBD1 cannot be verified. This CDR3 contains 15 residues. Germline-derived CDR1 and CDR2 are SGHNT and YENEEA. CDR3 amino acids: CASSDPWAGPNEQFF.

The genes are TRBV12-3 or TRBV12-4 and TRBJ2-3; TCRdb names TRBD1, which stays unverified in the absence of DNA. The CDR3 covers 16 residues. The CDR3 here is CASSPLEVAVTDTQYF.

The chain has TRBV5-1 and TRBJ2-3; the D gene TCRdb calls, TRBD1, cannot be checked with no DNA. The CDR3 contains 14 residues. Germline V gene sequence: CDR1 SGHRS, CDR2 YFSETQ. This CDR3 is CASSPRVLYDTQYF.

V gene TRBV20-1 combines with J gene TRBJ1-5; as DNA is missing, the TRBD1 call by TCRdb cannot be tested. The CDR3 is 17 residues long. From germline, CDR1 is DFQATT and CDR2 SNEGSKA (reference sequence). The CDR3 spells CSARDIRTGTLNQPQHF.

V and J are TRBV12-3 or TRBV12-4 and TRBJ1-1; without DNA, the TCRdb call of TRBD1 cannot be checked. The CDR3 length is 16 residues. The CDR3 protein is CASSNQPRVGNTEAFF.

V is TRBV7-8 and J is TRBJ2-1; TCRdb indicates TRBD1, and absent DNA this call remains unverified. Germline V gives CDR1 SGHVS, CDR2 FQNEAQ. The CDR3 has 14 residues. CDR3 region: CASSPPGLDFEQFF.

The CDR3 sequence is CASSESRSSYNSPLHF. The chain couples TRBV25-1 to TRBJ1-6. The CDR3 loop spans 16 amino acids. Germline V CDR1 and CDR2: MGHDK, SYGVNS.

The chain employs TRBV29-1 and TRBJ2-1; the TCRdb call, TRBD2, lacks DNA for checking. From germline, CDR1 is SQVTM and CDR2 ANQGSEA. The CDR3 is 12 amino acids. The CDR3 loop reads CSVVEGGNEQFF.

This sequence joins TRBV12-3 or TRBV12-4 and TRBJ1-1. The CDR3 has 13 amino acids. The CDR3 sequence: CASSFRAFGEAFF.

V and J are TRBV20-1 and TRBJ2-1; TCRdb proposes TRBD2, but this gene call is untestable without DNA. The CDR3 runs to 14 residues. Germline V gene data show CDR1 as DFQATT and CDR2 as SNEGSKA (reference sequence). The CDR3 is CSARDGPASSEQFF.

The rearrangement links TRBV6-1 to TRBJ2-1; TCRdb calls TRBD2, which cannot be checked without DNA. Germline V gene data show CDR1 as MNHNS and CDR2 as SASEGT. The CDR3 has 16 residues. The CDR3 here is CASKESFLAGGAEQFF.

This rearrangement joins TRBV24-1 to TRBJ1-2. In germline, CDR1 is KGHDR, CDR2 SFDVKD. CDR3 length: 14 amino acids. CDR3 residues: CATSGPDSNYGYTF.

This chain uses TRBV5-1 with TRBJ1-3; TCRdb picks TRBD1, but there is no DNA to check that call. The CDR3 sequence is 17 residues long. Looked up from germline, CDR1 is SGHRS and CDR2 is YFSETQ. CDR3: CASSPGHTATSGNTIYF.

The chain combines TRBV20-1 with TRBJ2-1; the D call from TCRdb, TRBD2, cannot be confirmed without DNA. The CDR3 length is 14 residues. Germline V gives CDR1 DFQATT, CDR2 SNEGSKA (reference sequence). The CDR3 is CSALTSGKYNEQFF.

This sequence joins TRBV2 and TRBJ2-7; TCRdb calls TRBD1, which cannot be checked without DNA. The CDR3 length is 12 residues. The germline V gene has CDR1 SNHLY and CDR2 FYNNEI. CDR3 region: CASSRVFGEQYF.

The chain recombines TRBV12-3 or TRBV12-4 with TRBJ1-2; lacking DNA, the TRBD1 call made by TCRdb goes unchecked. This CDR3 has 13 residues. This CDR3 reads CASTRTATYGYTF.